The 25 T cell receptor beta chains reported below all come from one sample, sequenced in a study of cytomegalovirus exposure and HLA in healthy donors. PCR involved 60 Vbeta and 13 Jbeta primers. Using immunoSEQ multiplex PCR, the repertoire was profiled, and TCRdb retains in-frame clones only, with some absent. The sample lists around 95,000 clones; around 81% were seen once. Sequenced: PBMCs. The origin of the receptors is a female donor in good health and CMV-seropositive.

The chain couples TRBV4-1 to TRBJ2-7, with 14 bases identical to TRBD2. The CDR3 consists of 16 residues. In germline, CDR1 is MGHRA, CDR2 YSYEKL. V was pared by 2 bases and J by 3 bases, with 3 bases of the junction left unmatched. CDR3 amino acids: CASSQRLAGGDYEQYF. CDR3 DNA: TGCGCCAGCAGCCAAAGACTAGCGGGAGGGGACTACGAGCAGTACTTC.

This clone occurred a few times. The rearrangement links TRBV28 to TRBJ2-3; the match to TRBD2 covers 11 bases. The germline gives CDR1 MDHEN, CDR2 SYDVKM. V dropped 6 bases and J dropped 3; count of bases not matched to a gene: 8. This CDR3 is 16 amino acids long. The CDR3 bases are TGTGCCAGCAGCCTTCCAATAGCGGGAGGGACAGATACGCAGTATTTT. Its protein product is CASSLPIAGGTDTQYF.

The chain links TRBV14 to TRBJ2-5, with D perhaps matching TRBD2 (6 bases). The V and J ends lost 3 bases and 2 bases respectively, with 13 bases between them. The CDR3 is made up of 15 amino acids. In germline, CDR1 is SGHDN, CDR2 FVKESK. The CDR3 sequence: CASSQNSGLQETQYF. CDR3 DNA sequence: TGTGCCAGCAGCCAGAATAGCGGACTACAAGAGACCCAGTACTTC.

The J gene is TRBJ1-1, the V gene TRBV19; 7 nucleotides align to TRBD1. The CDR3 covers 16 residues. J gave up 4 bases and V 4 bases, and 12 bases lay outside the gene matches. Looked up from germline, CDR1 is LNHDA and CDR2 is SQIVND (reference sequence). The DNA of the CDR3 is TGTGCCAGTAGTAGGGACAGCTCCGGGCCGGGCACTGAAGCTTTCTTT. As protein: CASSRDSSGPGTEAFF. Full variable domain (remainder filled in from reference TRBV19 and TRBJ1-1): DGGITQSPKYLFRKEGQNVTLSCEQNLNHDAMYWYRQDPGQGLRLIYYSQIVNDFQKGDIAEGYSVSREKKESFPLTVTSAQKNPTAFYLCASSRDSSGPGTEAFFGQGTRLTVV.

This clone appeared once. V gene TRBV28 combines with J gene TRBJ2-7; 8 nucleotides line up with TRBD2. The ends lost 3 bases at V and 0 bases at J; junction bases unmatched: 4. CDR3 length equals 15 residues. Germline-derived CDR1 and CDR2 are MDHEN and SYDVKM. CDR3: CASSLGSGVSYEQYF. CDR3 DNA: TGTGCCAGCAGTTTGGGTAGCGGGGTCTCCTACGAGCAGTACTTC.

This chain connects TRBV27 to TRBJ2-7, with 10 bases identical to TRBD1. Trimming at V came to 5 bases and at J to 6 bases, leaving 10 bases not matched to a gene. This CDR3 spans 15 amino acids. Germline CDR1 is MNHEY and CDR2 is SMNVEV (reference sequence). CDR3 in amino acids: CASSPRTGGLREQYF. The CDR3 bases are TGTGCCAGCAGTCCGCGGACAGGGGGGCTGCGCGAGCAGTACTTC.

The chain employs TRBV10-3 and TRBJ2-1, with D perhaps matching TRBD2 (7 bases). The CDR3 sequence is 16 residues long. The germline V and J ends were trimmed by 4 bases and 5 bases, with 18 bases remaining between them. Per germline, CDR1 ENHRY and CDR2 SYGVKD. CDR3 residues: CAISAPIGGADNEQFF. In nucleotides, the CDR3 is TGTGCCATCAGTGCGCCCATAGGGGGGGCTGACAATGAGCAGTTCTTC.

The chain links TRBV18 to TRBJ2-7; 7 bases map to TRBD1. V was pared by 1 base and J by 8 bases, with 8 bases of the junction left unmatched. The germline CDR1 and CDR2 sequences are KGHSH and LQKENI. The CDR3 extends over 14 amino acids. CDR3 protein: CASSPLSRQGKQYF. CDR3 DNA sequence: TGTGCCAGCTCACCACTTTCGAGACAGGGAAAGCAGTACTTC.

The J gene is TRBJ2-7, the V gene TRBV5-6, with D perhaps TRBD1 (5 bases). This CDR3 spans 13 amino acids. Germline V CDR1 and CDR2: SGHDT, YYEEEE. The V end was cut by 2 bases, the J end by 4 bases, with 10 bases between. CDR3 bases: TGTGCCAGCAGCTTTGGGGCAGAGTACGAGCAGTACTTC. Translated: CASSFGAEYEQYF. Full variable domain (outside the CDR3, taken from reference TRBV5-6 and TRBJ2-7): DAGVTQSPTHLIKTRGQQVTLRCSPKSGHDTVSWYQQALGQGPQFIFQYYEEEERQRGNFPDRFSGHQFPNYSSELNVNALLLGDSALYLCASSFGAEYEQYFGPGTRLTVT.

The chain is built from TRBV6-6 and TRBJ2-5; D ambiguous. With 6 bases removed from V and 5 bases from J, the gap between germline ends came to 16 bases. CDR3 length equals 14 residues. Germline lookup yields CDR1 MNHNY and CDR2 SVGAGI (reference sequence). CDR3 nucleotides: TGTGCCAGCAGCCCAGTTCTAGAGTCGGAGACCCAGTACTTC. Its protein product is CASSPVLESETQYF.

This rearrangement joins TRBV4-1 to TRBJ2-5; the match to TRBD1 covers 10 bases. The V gene end was trimmed by 2 bases and the J gene end by 4 bases; junction bases not matched to a gene: 10. CDR1 is MGHRA, CDR2 YSYEKL, per germline. The CDR3 has 17 residues. The CDR3 protein is CASSQIQGRTGGETQYF. CDR3 DNA sequence: TGCGCCAGCAGCCAAATCCAAGGGCGGACAGGGGGAGAGACCCAGTACTTC.

This clone occurred a few times. This chain connects TRBV5-1 to TRBJ1-1, with D perhaps TRBD1 (6 bases). Germline CDR1 reads SGHRS; CDR2 reads YFSETQ. Deletions cut 0 bases from V and 5 bases from J, with 14 bases between. The CDR3 loop spans 15 amino acids. DNA of the CDR3: TGCGCCAGCAGCTTGGCAGGGGCTTGGGGGACTGAAGCTTTCTTT. Protein sequence: CASSLAGAWGTEAFF.

This chain connects TRBV25-1 to TRBJ1-5, with D possibly being TRBD1 (5 bases). CDR1 is MGHDK, CDR2 SYGVNS, per germline. The CDR3 runs 14 residues. V was pared by 3 bases and J by 4 bases, with 10 bases between. Written as DNA, the CDR3 is TGTGCCAGCAGTGACCAAGCAGGGAATCAGCCCCAGCATTTT. It encodes CASSDQAGNQPQHF.

This chain connects TRBV13 to TRBJ2-1, with D possibly matching TRBD1 (6 bases). The CDR3 runs 15 residues. The V gene lost 1 base and the J gene lost 3 bases, with 10 bases spanning the gap. Germline CDR1 PRHDT, CDR2 FYEKMQ (reference sequence). The CDR3, as DNA: TGTGCCAGCAGCTTAGTATCCAGGGGCTACAATGAGCAGTTCTTC. As protein: CASSLVSRGYNEQFF.

This clone was counted only a few times. The chain combines TRBV4-1 with TRBJ1-5, with D unclear. CDR3 length equals 14 residues. V lost 3 bases, J lost 8 bases, and 14 bases lay in between. Germline V gives CDR1 MGHRA, CDR2 YSYEKL. CDR3 sequence (DNA): TGCGCCAGCAGCCATCGACGGGAGGGCGAGCCCCAGCATTTT. Amino acid sequence: CASSHRREGEPQHF.

The genes are TRBV5-1 and TRBJ2-7, with TRBD1 matching 9 bases. Germline V CDR1 and CDR2: SGHRS, YFSETQ. CDR3 length: 15 amino acids. Trimming at V came to 4 bases and at J to 4 bases, leaving 9 bases not matched to a gene. The CDR3 sequence is CASSTGTGRLYEQYF. The DNA for the CDR3 is TGCGCCAGCAGCACGGGGACAGGGAGGCTATACGAGCAGTACTTC.

The chain recombines TRBV7-2 with TRBJ1-5; possible D gene TRBD1, 5 bases. The germline gives CDR1 SGHTA, CDR2 FQGNSA. Deletions cut 4 bases from V and 4 bases from J, with 8 bases between. This CDR3 region has 13 residues. The chain's CDR3 is CASSYGQNQPQHF. The CDR3 DNA sequence: TGTGCCAGCAGCTACGGACAAAATCAGCCCCAGCATTTT.

The V gene is TRBV5-1, the J gene TRBJ1-1; tentative D call: TRBD1 (6 bases). Germline V CDR1 and CDR2: SGHRS, YFSETQ. V shed 4 bases and J shed 4 bases, with 14 bases lying between them. The CDR3 length is 14 residues. The CDR3 protein is CASSPVRGGTEAFF. In DNA form, the CDR3 reads TGCGCCAGCAGCCCCGTACGAGGGGGCACTGAAGCTTTCTTT.

The V call is TRBV28, the J call TRBJ1-1; possibly TRBD1 for D (6 bases). Germline values: CDR1 MDHEN, CDR2 SYDVKM. The CDR3 runs 12 residues. The V end was cut by 8 bases, the J end by 1 base, with 8 bases between. The CDR3 bases are TGTGCCAGCGAGACAGGGAACACTGAAGCTTTCTTT. It encodes CASETGNTEAFF.

The DNA of the CDR3 is TGCGCCAGCAGTTGGGCCCCCGGTAATTCACCCCTCCACTTT. Translated: CASSWAPGNSPLHF. The chain joins TRBV5-1 to TRBJ1-6; D is uncertain. The germline CDR1 and CDR2 sequences are SGHRS and YFSETQ. The CDR3 covers 14 residues. Trimming removed 5 bases at V and 6 bases at J, with 12 bases between.

The chain combines TRBV25-1 with TRBJ1-3, with a weak D call TRBD1 (6 bases). The V gene lost 7 bases and the J gene lost 2 bases, with 18 bases spanning the gap. The length of the CDR3 is 16 residues. Germline CDR1 MGHDK, CDR2 SYGVNS. The CDR3 spells CASTFGGPEAGNTIYF. The CDR3 DNA follows: TGTGCCAGCACCTTCGGGGGGCCAGAGGCTGGAAACACCATATATTTT.

The rearrangement uses TRBV4-1 and TRBJ1-1; D remains ambiguous. V was pared by 0 bases and J by 0 bases, with 8 bases between. Germline values: CDR1 MGHRA, CDR2 YSYEKL. The CDR3 runs 15 residues. In nucleotides, the CDR3 is TGCGCCAGCAGCCAAGATAGCAGTATGAACACTGAAGCTTTCTTT. This encodes CASSQDSSMNTEAFF.

Remarks on this clone: At the DNA level, this CDR3 is encoded by other sequences in the same sample as well. V is TRBV9 and J is TRBJ2-5, with 14 positions matching TRBD2. This CDR3 has 17 amino acids. Looked up from germline, CDR1 is SGDLS and CDR2 is YYNGEE. J was trimmed by 5 bases and V by 1 base; bases with no gene match: 7. The CDR3 is CASSVKGLAGAQETQYF. The CDR3 nucleotides read TGTGCCAGCAGCGTAAAGGGACTAGCGGGGGCTCAGGAGACCCAGTACTTC.

On this clone itself: One end of the junction varies from germline; a read error may be responsible. The V gene is TRBV5-6, the J gene TRBJ1-2, with TRBD1 identical over 9 bases. CDR1 and CDR2 from the germline V gene are SGHDT and YYEEEE. There are 15 residues in the CDR3. The CDR3: CASSLSTGGGYGYPF. The CDR3 nucleotides read TGTGCCAGCAGCTTGTCGACAGGGGGTGGGTATGGCTACCCCTTC.

This chain links TRBV13 with TRBJ1-2; 9 positions match TRBD1. The CDR3 loop spans 15 amino acids. V shed 5 bases, J shed 8 bases, and the junction held 12 bases outside the gene matches. Germline CDR1 PRHDT, CDR2 FYEKMQ (reference sequence). CDR3 bases: TGTGCCAGCAGCGAAAAAGGACAGGGGATCGGGGGCTACACCTTC. Its protein is CASSEKGQGIGGYTF.